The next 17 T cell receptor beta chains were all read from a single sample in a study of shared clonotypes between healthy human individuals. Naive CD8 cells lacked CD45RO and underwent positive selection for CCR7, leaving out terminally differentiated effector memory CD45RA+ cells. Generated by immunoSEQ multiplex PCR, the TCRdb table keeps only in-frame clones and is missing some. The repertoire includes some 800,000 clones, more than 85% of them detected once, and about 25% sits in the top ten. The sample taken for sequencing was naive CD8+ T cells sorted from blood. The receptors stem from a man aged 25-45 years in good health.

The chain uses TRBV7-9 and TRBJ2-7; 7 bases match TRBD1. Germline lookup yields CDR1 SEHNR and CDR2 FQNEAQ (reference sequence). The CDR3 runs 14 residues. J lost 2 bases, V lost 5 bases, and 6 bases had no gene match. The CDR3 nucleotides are TGTGCCAGCAGCAATTCAGGACAGGCCTACGAGCAGTACTTC. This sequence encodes CASSNSGQAYEQYF.

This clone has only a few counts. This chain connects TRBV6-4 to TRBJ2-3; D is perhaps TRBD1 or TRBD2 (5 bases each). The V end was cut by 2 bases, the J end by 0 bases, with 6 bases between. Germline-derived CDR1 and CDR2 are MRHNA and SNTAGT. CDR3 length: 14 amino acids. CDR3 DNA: TGTGCCAGCAGTGACGGGGACAGCACAGATACGCAGTATTTT. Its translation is CASSDGDSTDTQYF.

CDR3 region: CASRTGVNSGNTIYF. The CDR3 bases are TGCGCCAGCCGGACAGGGGTTAACTCTGGAAACACCATATATTTT. The chain employs TRBV4-1 and TRBJ1-3, with TRBD1 identical over 9 bases. V lost 8 bases to trimming and J lost 0 bases; unmatched junction nucleotides: 5. The CDR3 has 15 residues. The germline CDR1 and CDR2 sequences are MGHRA and YSYEKL.

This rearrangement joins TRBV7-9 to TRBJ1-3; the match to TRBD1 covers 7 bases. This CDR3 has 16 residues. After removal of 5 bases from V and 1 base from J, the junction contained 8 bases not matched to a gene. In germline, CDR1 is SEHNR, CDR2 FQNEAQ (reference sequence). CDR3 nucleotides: TGTGCCAGCAGCCCCAGACAGGGTAATTCTGGAAACACCATATATTTT. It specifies CASSPRQGNSGNTIYF.

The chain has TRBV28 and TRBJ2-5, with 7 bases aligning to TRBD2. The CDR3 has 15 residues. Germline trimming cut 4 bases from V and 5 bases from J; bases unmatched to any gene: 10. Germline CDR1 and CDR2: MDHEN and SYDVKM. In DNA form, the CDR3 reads TGTGCCAGCAGTTCTGGGGAGGGCGTCGGGGAGACCCAGTACTTC. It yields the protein CASSSGEGVGETQYF. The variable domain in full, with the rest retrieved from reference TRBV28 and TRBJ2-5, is DVKVTQSSRYLVKRTGEKVFLECVQDMDHENMFWYRQDPGLGLRLIYFSYDVKMKEKGDIPEGYSVSREKKERFSLILESASTNQTSMYLCASSSGEGVGETQYFGPGTRLLVL.

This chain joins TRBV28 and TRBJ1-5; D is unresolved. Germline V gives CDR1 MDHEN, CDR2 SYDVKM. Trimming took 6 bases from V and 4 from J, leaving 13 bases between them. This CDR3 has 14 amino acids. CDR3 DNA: TGTGCCAGCAGATTGGTCAGACTAAATCAGCCCCAGCATTTT. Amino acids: CASRLVRLNQPQHF.

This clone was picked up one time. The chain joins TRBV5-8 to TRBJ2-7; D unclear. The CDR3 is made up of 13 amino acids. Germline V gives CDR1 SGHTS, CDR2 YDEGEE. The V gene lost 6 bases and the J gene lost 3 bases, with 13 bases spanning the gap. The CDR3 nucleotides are TGTGCCAGCATCGGCTTGTCGGGCTACGAGCAGTACTTC. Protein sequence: CASIGLSGYEQYF.

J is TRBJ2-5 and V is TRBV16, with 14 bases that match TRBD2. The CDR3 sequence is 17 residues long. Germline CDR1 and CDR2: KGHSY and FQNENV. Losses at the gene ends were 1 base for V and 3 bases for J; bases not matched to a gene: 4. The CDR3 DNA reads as TGTGCCAGCAGCCAATGGGGGACTAGCGGGAGTGAAGAGACCCAGTACTTC. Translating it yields CASSQWGTSGSEETQYF.

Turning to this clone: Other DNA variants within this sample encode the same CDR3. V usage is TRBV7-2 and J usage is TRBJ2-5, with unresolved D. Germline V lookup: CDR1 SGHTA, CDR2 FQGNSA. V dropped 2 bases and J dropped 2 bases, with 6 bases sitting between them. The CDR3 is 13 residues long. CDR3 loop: CASSLNRQETQYF. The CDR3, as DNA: TGTGCCAGCAGCTTAAACAGACAAGAGACCCAGTACTTC.

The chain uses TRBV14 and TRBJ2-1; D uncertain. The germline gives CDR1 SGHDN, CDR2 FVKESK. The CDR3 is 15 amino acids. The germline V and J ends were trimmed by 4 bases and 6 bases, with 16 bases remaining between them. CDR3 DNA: TGTGCCAGCAGCCGCCGAAGGGTTGTGGTCAATGAGCAGTTCTTC. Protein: CASSRRRVVVNEQFF.

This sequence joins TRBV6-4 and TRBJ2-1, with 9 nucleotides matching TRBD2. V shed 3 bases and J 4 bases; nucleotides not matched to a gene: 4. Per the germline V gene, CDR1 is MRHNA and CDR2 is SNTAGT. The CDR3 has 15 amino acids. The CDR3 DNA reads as TGTGCCAGCAGTGAGGGACTAGCCCCATACAATGAGCAGTTCTTC. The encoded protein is CASSEGLAPYNEQFF.

This CDR3 reads CASSYWTSGYEQYF. DNA for the CDR3: TGTGCCAGCAGCTACTGGACTAGCGGCTACGAGCAGTACTTC. The chain uses TRBV11-2 and TRBJ2-7; 10 bases match TRBD2. Germline CDR1 reads SGHAT; CDR2 reads FQNNGV. V was clipped by 4 bases and J by 3 bases; unmatched bases: 3. This CDR3 is built from 14 residues.

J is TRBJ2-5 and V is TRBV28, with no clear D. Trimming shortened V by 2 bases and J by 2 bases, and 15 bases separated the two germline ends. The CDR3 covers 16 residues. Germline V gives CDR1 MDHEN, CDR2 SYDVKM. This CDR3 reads CASSLGEVGGQETQYF. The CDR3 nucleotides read TGTGCCAGCAGTTTAGGTGAGGTCGGCGGACAAGAGACCCAGTACTTC.

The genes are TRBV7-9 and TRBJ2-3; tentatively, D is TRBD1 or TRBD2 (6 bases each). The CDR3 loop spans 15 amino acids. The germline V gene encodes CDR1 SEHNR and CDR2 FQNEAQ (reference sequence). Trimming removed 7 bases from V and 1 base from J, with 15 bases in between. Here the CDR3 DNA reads TGTGCCAGCAAGGAAAGGGGGGCCCGCACAGATACGCAGTATTTT. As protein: CASKERGARTDTQYF.

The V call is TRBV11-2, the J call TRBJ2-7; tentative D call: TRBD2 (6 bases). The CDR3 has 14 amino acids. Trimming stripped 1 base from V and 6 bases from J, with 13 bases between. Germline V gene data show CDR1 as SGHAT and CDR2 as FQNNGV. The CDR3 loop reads CASSLGGTSFEQYF. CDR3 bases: TGTGCCAGCAGCTTAGGAGGGACTTCGTTCGAGCAGTACTTC.

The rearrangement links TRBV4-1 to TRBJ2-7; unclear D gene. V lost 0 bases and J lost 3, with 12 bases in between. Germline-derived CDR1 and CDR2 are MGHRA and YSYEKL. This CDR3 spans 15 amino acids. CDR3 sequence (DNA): TGCGCCAGCAGCCAAGATCAGTACAATTACTACGAGCAGTACTTC. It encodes CASSQDQYNYYEQYF.

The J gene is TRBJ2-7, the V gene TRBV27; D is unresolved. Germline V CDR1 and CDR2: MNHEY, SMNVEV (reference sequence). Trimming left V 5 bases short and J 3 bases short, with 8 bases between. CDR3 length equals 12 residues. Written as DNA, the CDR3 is TGTGCCAGCAGTCCATCTATCTACGAGCAGTACTTC. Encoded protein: CASSPSIYEQYF.